This TCR beta chain was sequenced in a study of blood T cell repertoires in COVID-19. V lost 0 bases to trimming and J lost 6 bases, with 11 bases between them. The V gene's germline CDR1 is LNHNV and CDR2 YYDKDF (reference sequence). CDR3 length: 14 residues. As handled by the study authors: Amplified reference gene primers provided the basis for estimating nucleated cell counts. Sequencing was performed with immunoSEQ multiplex PCR; in TCRdb, only in-frame clones are kept and a portion is missing. V and J calls and clone size come straight from that table; D and trimming were deduced from the DNA. The sample includes under 70,000 clones, around nine tenths of them seen just once.

This clonotype originated in a man older than 75 with acute or convalescent COVID-19. The J gene is TRBJ1-2, the V gene TRBV15; maybe TRBD1 (6 bases). Sequencing input: peripheral blood. For the CDR3, the DNA is TGTGCCACCAGCAGAGATGCAGGGGTCGATGGCTACACCTTC. Residues: CATSRDAGVDGYTF.